Sample share makes the clone carrying this T cell receptor beta chain medium-sized. Its antigen remains unidentified. The data belong to a study of T and B cells in COVID-19 patients. Study-wide points: Of about 2,400 TCR clusters found only in the recovered cohort, a few dozen had low generation probability. Early severe-case samples and blood from mildly ill patients during symptoms were in short supply. At recovery TRB diversity and richness exceeded healthy donors, after highly clonal active COVID-19 repertoires.

TRB was amplified from about 250-500 ng of blood genomic DNA. Multiplex PCR with BIOMED2 TRB-A/B primer pools amplified TRB rearrangements. From the multiplex PCR reads, TCRdb called clonotypes with MiXCR, one entry per CDR3 protein. The data show roughly 16,000 distinct CDR3 sequences, roughly 29% seen once. V lost 4 bases to trimming and J lost 4 bases, with 8 bases between them. CDR1 is SQVTM and CDR2 is ANQGSEA in the germline V gene. The CDR3 has 12 residues. This TCR was sampled from a human donor who had recovered from COVID-19. The rearrangement uses TRBV29-1 and TRBJ1-3; D not resolved. The source material was blood. The CDR3 sequence: CSVGLRGNTIYF. The CDR3 DNA follows: TGCAGCGTTGGGCTCAGGGGAAACACCATATATTTT.